The clone carrying this TCR beta chain was found a few times. Its antigen is currently unknown. Repertoires were generated with immunoSEQ multiplex PCR, while TCRdb's copy carries only in-frame clones and drops some. Here the sample spans 90,000 to 150,000 clones, approximately 90% being singletons. Second-dose recipients at about 4 or about 12 weeks were treated as one pooled group. CDR1 is SNHLY, CDR2 FYNNEI, per germline. The V end was cut by 0 bases, the J end by 0 bases, with 8 bases between. CDR3 size: 15 residues. The data stem from a study of T cell responses to AZD1222 COVID-19 vaccine. Broader study findings: Nearly half of spike-specific TCRs reportedly go after variant regions that carry no mutations. Compared with day 0, the breadth and depth of the Spike-specific TCR repertoire rose significantly after two doses of AZD1222. Baseline seropositivity characterized only six or seven AZD1222 recipients.

The genes are TRBV2 and TRBJ1-2; maybe TRBD1 (5 bases). The sequences come from peripheral blood, collected 28 days after the second AZD1222 dose. This clonotype was sampled from an adult who received the AZD1222 COVID-19 vaccine. CDR3 protein: CASSEARGPNYGYTF. CDR3 coding DNA: TGTGCCAGCAGTGAAGCTAGGGGTCCTAACTATGGCTACACCTTC.